The 20 T cell receptor beta chains given below trace back to one sample, sequenced in a study of T cell changes during pregnancy in multiple sclerosis. Assay used: immunoSEQ multiplex PCR; TCRdb lists only in-frame clones, some missing. The sample has about 81,000 clones; approximately 94% are singletons. The specimen was peripheral blood, collected in the third trimester of pregnancy. The receptors come from a female donor with multiple sclerosis, enrolled in a pregnancy study.

The chain joins TRBV27 to TRBJ1-2; 11 bases fit TRBD1. This CDR3 has 14 residues. V gave up 5 bases and J gave up 5 bases; unmatched junction bases: 4. Per the germline V gene, CDR1 is MNHEY and CDR2 is SMNVEV (reference sequence). The CDR3 region has the DNA TGTGCCAGCAGTCCGCGGGACAGGGGGTATGGCTACACCTTC. It codes for CASSPRDRGYGYTF.

CDR3 loop: CASTMGRLAGGPYNEQFF. CDR3 nucleotides: TGTGCCAGCACCATGGGGAGGCTAGCGGGGGGGCCGTACAATGAGCAGTTCTTC. This rearrangement joins TRBV5-8 to TRBJ2-1; 12 bases match TRBD2. J lost 4 bases, V lost 6 bases, and 14 bases had no gene match. This CDR3 is 18 amino acids long. The germline CDR1 and CDR2 sequences are SGHTS and YDEGEE.

The chain links TRBV11-2 to TRBJ1-1; D is ambiguous. V gave up 5 bases and J gave up 0 bases, with 10 bases separating them. The CDR3 runs 14 residues. CDR1 and CDR2 (germline): SGHAT, FQNNGV. CDR3 DNA: TGTGCCAGCAGCCCAAGAAGCATGAACACTGAAGCTTTCTTT. Its protein product is CASSPRSMNTEAFF. The variable domain in full, completed from reference TRBV11-2 and TRBJ1-1, reads EAGVAQSPRYKIIEKRQSVAFWCNPISGHATLYWYQQILGQGPKLLIQFQNNGVVDDSQLPKDRFSAERLKGVDSTLKIQPAKLEDSAVYLCASSPRSMNTEAFFGQGTRLTVV.

This chain connects TRBV30 to TRBJ1-2; 8 nucleotides align to TRBD1. Germline V gene lookup returns CDR1 GTSNPN and CDR2 SVGIG (reference sequence). The junction had 7 bases not matched to a gene; V was cut back by 2 bases and J by 5 bases. This CDR3 has 14 residues. The CDR3 DNA sequence: TGTGCCTGGAGTCAGGACAGGGCTCTTTATGGCTACACCTTC. Residues: CAWSQDRALYGYTF.

This sequence joins TRBV19 and TRBJ1-2, with no clear D. CDR3 length: 14 residues. V gave up 7 bases and J gave up 0 bases, with 12 bases separating them. The germline V gene has CDR1 LNHDA and CDR2 SQIVND (reference sequence). The CDR3 nucleotides read TGTGCCAGTAATGTAGGAGGGCCTAACTATGGCTACACCTTC. The encoded protein is CASNVGGPNYGYTF.

The DNA of the CDR3 is TGTGCCAGCAGTTCCTCACAGGGGGCCCCATTCTATGGCTACACCTTC. It yields the protein CASSSSQGAPFYGYTF. This rearrangement joins TRBV6-5 to TRBJ1-2; 9 nucleotides align to TRBD1. V shed 4 bases and J 4 bases; nucleotides not matched to a gene: 10. This CDR3 region has 16 residues. The germline gives CDR1 MNHEY, CDR2 SVGAGI.

The chain joins TRBV19 to TRBJ2-1, with D possibly being TRBD2 (7 bases). The length of the CDR3 is 13 residues. Germline CDR1 and CDR2: LNHDA and SQIVND (reference sequence). Trimming left V 5 bases short and J 7 bases short, with 12 bases between. CDR3 nucleotide sequence: TGTGCCAGTAGTGGGGGGGCTAGTAATGAGCAGTTCTTC. Translated: CASSGGASNEQFF.

V and J are TRBV19 and TRBJ1-1, with D hard to call. This CDR3 has 14 residues. The V end was cut by 3 bases, the J end by 0 bases, with 8 bases between. The V gene's germline CDR1 is LNHDA and CDR2 SQIVND (reference sequence). CDR3 in DNA: TGTGCCAGTAGTATGAAACAGTTGAACACTGAAGCTTTCTTT. Amino acid sequence: CASSMKQLNTEAFF.

V is TRBV7-9 and J is TRBJ1-1, with a weak D call TRBD1 (5 bases). Germline V gene lookup returns CDR1 SEHNR and CDR2 FQNEAQ (reference sequence). This CDR3 is built from 14 residues. Trimming removed 6 bases from V and 3 bases from J, with 14 bases in between. The CDR3 loop is CASRPGGADTEAFF. The CDR3 nucleotides are TGTGCCAGCAGGCCGGGGGGTGCGGACACTGAAGCTTTCTTT.

The rearrangement links TRBV27 to TRBJ1-6; 7 positions match TRBD1. The CDR3 consists of 18 residues. J lost 0 bases, V lost 3 bases, and 8 bases had no gene match. In germline, CDR1 is MNHEY, CDR2 SMNVEV (reference sequence). CDR3 DNA: TGTGCCAGCAGTTTCAATGGACAGGAGGACTCCTATAATTCACCCCTCCACTTT. It is translated as CASSFNGQEDSYNSPLHF.

This clone has only a few counts. The CDR3 loop reads CASSLRYRGSNEKLFF. CDR3 sequence (DNA): TGTGCCAGCAGTTTGCGATATAGGGGGTCTAATGAAAAACTGTTTTTT. V is TRBV27 and J is TRBJ1-4; D perhaps matches TRBD1 (6 bases). Trimming stripped 3 bases from V and 3 bases from J, with 14 bases between. This CDR3 region has 16 residues. Germline V gene sequence: CDR1 MNHEY, CDR2 SMNVEV (reference sequence).

CDR3 coding DNA: TGTGCCAGTAGTATTGTGGGAGAGGTCTACAATGAGCAGTTCTTC. This sequence encodes CASSIVGEVYNEQFF. The J gene is TRBJ2-1, the V gene TRBV19; D may be TRBD2 (5 bases). Germline CDR1 LNHDA, CDR2 SQIVND (reference sequence). With 3 bases removed from V and 3 bases from J, the gap between germline ends came to 12 bases. There are 15 residues in the CDR3.

The gene calls are TRBV19 and TRBJ1-2, with TRBD1 matching over 12 bases. V lost 1 base and J lost 4; bases outside the gene matches: 4. From germline, CDR1 is LNHDA and CDR2 SQIVND (reference sequence). This CDR3 is 16 amino acids long. CDR3 coding DNA: TGTGCCAGTAGTATAGCTGGGACAGGGGGCAGCTATGGCTACACCTTC. Translating gives CASSIAGTGGSYGYTF.

The V gene is TRBV19, the J gene TRBJ2-1, with 9 bases that match TRBD2. This CDR3 has 14 amino acids. Germline CDR1 and CDR2: LNHDA and SQIVND (reference sequence). With 5 bases clipped from V and 4 bases from J, the junction kept 3 bases outside the gene matches. CDR3 nucleotide sequence: TGTGCCAGTAGTTTGCGGGGGGGATACAATGAGCAGTTCTTC. Amino acid sequence: CASSLRGGYNEQFF.

The chain uses TRBV28 and TRBJ1-4, with TRBD1 matching 7 bases. After removal of 5 bases from V and 4 bases from J, the junction contained 4 bases not matched to a gene. Germline V gene sequence: CDR1 MDHEN, CDR2 SYDVKM. This CDR3 is built from 14 residues. The CDR3 sequence: CASSAGQLNEKLFF. CDR3 bases: TGTGCCAGCAGTGCGGGACAGCTTAATGAAAAACTGTTTTTT.

The chain is built from TRBV7-6 and TRBJ2-5, with no clear D. V was trimmed by 1 base and J by 2 bases, leaving 5 bases between them. Per the germline V gene, CDR1 is SGHVS and CDR2 is FNYEAQ. The CDR3 is 13 residues long. The CDR3 coding sequence is TGTGCCAGCAGCTTAGTATTACAAGAGACCCAGTACTTC. Residues: CASSLVLQETQYF. The full variable domain, with the rest looked up from reference TRBV7-6 and TRBJ2-5, is GAGVSQSPRYKVTKRGQDVALRCDPISGHVSLYWYRQALGQGPEFLTYFNYEAQQDKSGLPNDRFSAERPEGSISTLTIQRTEQRDSAMYRCASSLVLQETQYFGPGTRLLVL.

The chain is built from TRBV7-6 and TRBJ2-2; D gene unclear. V was pared by 7 bases and J by 2 bases, with 5 bases between. The CDR3 covers 12 residues. Germline CDR1 is SGHVS and CDR2 is FNYEAQ. The chain's CDR3 is CASTLNTGELFF. CDR3 DNA sequence: TGTGCCAGCACCCTTAACACCGGGGAGCTGTTTTTT.

This chain uses TRBV27 with TRBJ2-3; D might be TRBD1 (5 bases). V was trimmed by 2 bases and J by 1 base, leaving 10 bases between them. The V gene's germline CDR1 is MNHEY and CDR2 SMNVEV (reference sequence). This CDR3 region has 15 residues. The CDR3 bases are TGTGCCAGCAGTTTAATAGTAGGGGGCACAGATACGCAGTATTTT. Translation gives CASSLIVGGTDTQYF.

This chain connects TRBV14 to TRBJ2-5; D perhaps matches TRBD1 (6 bases). CDR1 is SGHDN and CDR2 is FVKESK in the germline V gene. The CDR3 sequence is 18 residues long. Trimming left V 0 bases short and J 1 base short, with 18 bases between. This CDR3 is CASSQDYRAAGLQETQYF. As DNA, the CDR3 is TGTGCCAGCAGCCAAGACTACAGGGCCGCGGGCCTCCAAGAGACCCAGTACTTC.

The chain links TRBV4-1 to TRBJ1-2; TRBD1 aligns across 10 bases. CDR1 is MGHRA, CDR2 YSYEKL, per germline. V lost 1 base to trimming and J lost 5 bases; unmatched junction nucleotides: 7. This CDR3 contains 16 residues. The CDR3 here is CASSQVGQGVRYGYTF. The CDR3 DNA follows: TGCGCCAGCAGCCAAGTCGGACAGGGGGTCAGGTATGGCTACACCTTC.